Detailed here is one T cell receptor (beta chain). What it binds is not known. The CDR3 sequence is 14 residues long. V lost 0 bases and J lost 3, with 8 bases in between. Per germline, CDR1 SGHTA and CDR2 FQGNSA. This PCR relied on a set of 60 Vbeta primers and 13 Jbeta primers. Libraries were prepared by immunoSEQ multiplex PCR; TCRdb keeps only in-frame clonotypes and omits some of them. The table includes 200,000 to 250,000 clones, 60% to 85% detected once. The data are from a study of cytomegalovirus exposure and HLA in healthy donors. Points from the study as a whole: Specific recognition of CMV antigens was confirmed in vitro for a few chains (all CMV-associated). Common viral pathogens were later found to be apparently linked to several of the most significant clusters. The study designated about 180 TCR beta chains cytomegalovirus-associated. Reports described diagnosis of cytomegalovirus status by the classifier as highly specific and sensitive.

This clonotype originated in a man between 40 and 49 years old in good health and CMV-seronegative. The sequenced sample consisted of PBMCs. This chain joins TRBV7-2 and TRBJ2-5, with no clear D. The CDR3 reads CASSLASRKETQYF. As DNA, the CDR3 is TGTGCCAGCAGCTTAGCTTCTAGGAAAGAGACCCAGTACTTC.